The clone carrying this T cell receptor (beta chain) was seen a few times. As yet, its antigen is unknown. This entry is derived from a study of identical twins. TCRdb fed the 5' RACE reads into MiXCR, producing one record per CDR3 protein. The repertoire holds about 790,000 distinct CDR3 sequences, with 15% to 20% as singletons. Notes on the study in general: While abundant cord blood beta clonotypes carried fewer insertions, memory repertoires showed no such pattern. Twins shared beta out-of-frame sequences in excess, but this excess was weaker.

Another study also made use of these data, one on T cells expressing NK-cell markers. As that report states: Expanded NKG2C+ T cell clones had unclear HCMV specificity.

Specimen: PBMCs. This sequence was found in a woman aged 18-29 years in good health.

CDR3 sequence reads: CASSLGAGDEQYF. The CDR3, as DNA: TGCGCCAGCAGCTTAGGCGCGGGGGACGAGCAGTACTTC. The gene calls are TRBV5-1 and TRBJ2-7; 7 nucleotides align to TRBD2. The CDR3 loop spans 13 amino acids. The junction had 4 bases not matched to a gene; V was cut back by 2 bases and J by 5 bases. Germline loops: CDR1 SGHRS, CDR2 YFSETQ.